These T cell receptor beta chains were read from a single sample in a study of beta chain features in type 1 diabetes. Profiling relied on immunoSEQ multiplex PCR, and the TCRdb table lists in-frame clones only, not all of them. In the table there are some 330,000 clones, 9.5% to 11% of which are singletons. The sample consisted of naive CD4+ T cells from blood. The receptors derive from a woman under 40 in good health. CDR3s leave out the opening cysteine and the closing phenylalanine or tryptophan. D genes are given only for firm matches. Only some rows state a clone size, as once, few, many or a class for expanded clones.

. TRBJ2-6 TRBV25-1 . ASSEFRGAHRGANVLT
. TRBJ1-2 TRBV28 . ASNPPRAVYGYT
TRBD1 TRBJ2-7 TRBV28 few ASSADRASSYEQY
. TRBJ2-5 TRBV30 . AWSGEETQY
. TRBJ2-6 TRBV7-2 few ASSPGSAGANVLT
. TRBJ2-3 TRBV29-1 few SNLQGSGTQY
. TRBJ1-1 TRBV7-3 few ASSFRENTEAF
TRBD2 TRBJ2-7 TRBV29-1 few SVDNVSGRSHEQY
TRBD2 TRBJ2-1 TRBV4-3 few ASSQRGTSGSNEQF
TRBD1 TRBJ1-2 TRBV4-3 few ASSHGTDSYGYT
TRBD2 TRBJ2-7 TRBV10-3 . AISEKAGGLYEQY
TRBD1 TRBJ2-2 TRBV7-2 . ASSRTGRTGELF